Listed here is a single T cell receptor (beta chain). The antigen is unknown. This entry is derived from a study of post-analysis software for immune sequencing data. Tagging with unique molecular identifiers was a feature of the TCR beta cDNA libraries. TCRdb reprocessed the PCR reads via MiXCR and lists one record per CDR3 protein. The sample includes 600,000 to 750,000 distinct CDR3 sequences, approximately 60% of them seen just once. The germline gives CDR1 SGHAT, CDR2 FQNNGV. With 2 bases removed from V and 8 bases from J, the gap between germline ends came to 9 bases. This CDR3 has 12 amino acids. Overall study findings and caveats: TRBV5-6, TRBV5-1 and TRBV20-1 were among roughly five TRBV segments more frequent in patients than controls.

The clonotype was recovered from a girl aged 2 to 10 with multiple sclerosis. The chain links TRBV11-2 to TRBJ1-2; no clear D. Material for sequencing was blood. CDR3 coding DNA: TGTGCCAGCAGCTTAAGCTCAGGAGGCTACACCTTC. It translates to CASSLSSGGYTF.